These T cell receptor beta chains were read from a single sample in a study of beta chain features in type 1 diabetes. Method: immunoSEQ multiplex PCR; TCRdb's copy keeps in-frame clones and lacks some. The data show more than 250,000 clones, 20% seen once. The sequencing input was naive CD4+ T cells from blood. The receptors were sampled from a woman in her 40s with type 1 diabetes. Each CDR3 is given without its conserved first and last residue.

V	J	length	CDR3
TRBV7-8	TRBJ1-5	16	ASSLARGPMGSNQPQH
TRBV4-1	TRBJ2-7	14	ASSQVELWSSYEQY
TRBV2	TRBJ2-5	11	ATDRRGQETQY
TRBV30	TRBJ1-1	12	AWTPGQGLTEAF
TRBV7-3	TRBJ2-1	11	ASSLRGRDEQF
TRBV18	TRBJ2-7	14	ASSPLLGTGLHEQY
TRBV19	TRBJ2-1	9	ASSIGRLLF
TRBV7-8	TRBJ2-7	14	ASSLEGWDSSYEQY
TRBV29-1	TRBJ1-2	10	SGGTGSNGYT
TRBV7-6	TRBJ2-1	12	ASSLALEDNEQF
TRBV18	TRBJ1-1	11	ASSPREGTEAF
TRBV7-9	TRBJ2-7	12	ASSPRQGSYEQY
TRBV9	TRBJ1-2	12	ASSPETGNYGYT
TRBV7-9	TRBJ2-7	9	ASSSAYEQY
TRBV23-1	TRBJ1-4	15	ASSQSGTGLGNEKLF
TRBV10-3	TRBJ2-2	10	ATSGGAGELF
TRBV4-1	TRBJ2-2	13	ASSQDGLGGLRPS
TRBV4-1	TRBJ1-2	10	ASSQDAYGYT
TRBV19	TRBJ2-5	13	ASSMGLAGGETQY
TRBV7-3	TRBJ2-5	11	ASSFTRGETQY
TRBV19	TRBJ2-6	17	ASRLLTGRNRSGANVLT
TRBV7-9	TRBJ1-1	10	ASSSVWGEAF
TRBV7-9	TRBJ2-6	15	ASSRQGPLSGANVLT
TRBV7-2	TRBJ2-3	14	ASSRGLAGGADTQY
TRBV27	TRBJ2-1	13	ASSPTGSSYNEQF
TRBV9	TRBJ1-1	11	ASSVDGSTEAF
TRBV18	TRBJ1-5	11	ASSPTGNQPQH
TRBV7-2	TRBJ2-7	14	ASSRHGQGGKYEQY